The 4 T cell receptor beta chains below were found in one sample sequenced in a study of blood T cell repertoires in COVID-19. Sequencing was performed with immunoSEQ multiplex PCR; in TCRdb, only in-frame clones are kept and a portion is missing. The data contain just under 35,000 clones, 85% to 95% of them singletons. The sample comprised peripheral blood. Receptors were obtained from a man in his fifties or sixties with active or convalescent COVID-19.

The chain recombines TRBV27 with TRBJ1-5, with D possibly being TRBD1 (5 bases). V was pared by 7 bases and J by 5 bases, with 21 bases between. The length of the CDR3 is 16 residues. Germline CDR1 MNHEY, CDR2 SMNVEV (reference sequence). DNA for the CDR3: TGTGCCAGCAACCCCACCCGGAAGGGGCCTTATCAGCCCCAGCATTTT. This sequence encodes CASNPTRKGPYQPQHF.

The CDR3 sequence is CASMGQGGTNEKLFF. The CDR3 DNA reads as TGTGCCAGCATGGGACAGGGAGGCACTAATGAAAAACTGTTTTTT. The chain has TRBV6-6 and TRBJ1-4; TRBD1 matches at 9 bases. J was trimmed by 2 bases and V by 7 bases; bases with no gene match: 5. The CDR3 length is 15 residues. Per the germline V gene, CDR1 is MNHNY and CDR2 is SVGAGI (reference sequence).

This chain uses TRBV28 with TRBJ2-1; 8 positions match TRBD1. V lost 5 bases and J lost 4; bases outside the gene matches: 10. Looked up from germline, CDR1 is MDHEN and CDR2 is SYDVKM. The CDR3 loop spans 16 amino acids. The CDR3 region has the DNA TGTGCCAGCAGTATATTCGGACAGGGTGGTTACAATGAGCAGTTCTTC. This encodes CASSIFGQGGYNEQFF.

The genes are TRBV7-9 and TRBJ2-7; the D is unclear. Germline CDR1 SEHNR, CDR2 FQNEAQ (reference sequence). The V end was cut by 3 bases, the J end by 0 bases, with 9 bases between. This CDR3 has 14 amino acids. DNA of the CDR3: TGTGCCAGCAGCTTCGGCAGGTTCTCCTACGAGCAGTACTTC. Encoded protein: CASSFGRFSYEQYF.